The rows below give T cell receptor beta chains drawn from one sample of a study of blood T cell repertoires in COVID-19. The table came from immunoSEQ multiplex PCR; TCRdb's copy has only in-frame clones and leaves some out. The data contain approximately 200,000 clones, 94% of them singletons. The source material was peripheral blood. The receptors stem from a man aged 30 to 39 with COVID-19, enrolled during active disease. The CDR3 runs from the conserved cysteine through the conserved F or W. The D gene is left open where the match is weak. The size entry is marked missing in some rows and otherwise reads once, few, many or a size class.

clone size,J gene,D gene,V gene,CDR3 protein,CDR3 DNA
.,TRBJ2-3,.,TRBV7-2,CASSSLATDTDTQYF,TGTGCCAGCAGCTCCTTAGCGACCGACACAGATACGCAGTATTTT
.,TRBJ2-7,TRBD2,TRBV27,CASSPGLADSEQYF,TGTGCCAGCAGCCCGGGACTAGCTGACTCCGAGCAGTACTTC
once,TRBJ2-1,TRBD1,TRBV9,CASSVDRGNEQFF,TGTGCCAGCAGCGTAGACAGGGGCAATGAGCAGTTCTTC
.,TRBJ1-1,TRBD1,TRBV6-6,CASSLYPTGLNTEAFF,TGTGCCAGCAGTCTCTACCCGACAGGGCTGAACACTGAAGCTTTCTTT
once,TRBJ2-1,.,TRBV6-5,CASSYSRDSYNEQFF,TGTGCCAGCAGTTACTCGCGGGACAGTTACAATGAGCAGTTCTTC
.,TRBJ2-7,TRBD2,TRBV6-1,CASSEGGAGIVGEQYF,TGTGCCAGCAGTGAAGGGGGAGCGGGGATTGTAGGGGAGCAGTACTTC
.,TRBJ2-7,TRBD1,TRBV30,CAWGSGGYEQYF,TGTGCCTGGGGCTCAGGGGGCTACGAGCAGTACTTC
.,TRBJ1-1,.,TRBV14,CASSQVRRGEAFF,TGTGCCAGCAGCCAAGTACGTCGGGGGGAAGCTTTCTTT
.,TRBJ1-1,.,TRBV18,CASSRAQGGAEAFF,TGTGCCAGCTCACGGGCCCAGGGAGGGGCTGAAGCTTTCTTT
.,TRBJ1-1,TRBD1,TRBV19,CASSSYSGTGNTEAFF,TGTGCCAGTAGTTCATATTCGGGGACAGGGAACACTGAAGCTTTCTTT
.,TRBJ2-1,.,TRBV19,CASSPERGTYNEQFF,TGTGCCAGTAGCCCCGAGAGGGGGACCTACAATGAGCAGTTCTTC
.,TRBJ1-1,TRBD1,TRBV6-5,CASRSPGQDTEAFF,TGTGCCAGCAGGTCGCCGGGACAGGACACTGAAGCTTTCTTT
.,TRBJ1-1,.,TRBV6-5,CASRVRGRTEAFF,TGTGCCAGCAGGGTTAGGGGTAGGACTGAAGCTTTCTTT
.,TRBJ1-4,TRBD1,TRBV12-5,CASGLIVGPGGGEKLFF,TGTGCTAGTGGTTTGATAGTGGGGCCAGGGGGCGGCGAAAAACTGTTTTTT
few,TRBJ2-6,.,TRBV6-2/TRBV6-3,CASSLSGANVLTF,TGTGCCAGCAGTCTCTCTGGGGCCAACGTCCTGACTTTC
once,TRBJ1-2,.,TRBV6-5,CASSYQGRGGYTF,TGTGCCAGCAGTTACCAGGGAAGGGGTGGCTACACCTTC
.,TRBJ1-2,.,TRBV27,CASREGVGGYTF,TGTGCCAGCAGAGAGGGGGTGGGAGGCTACACCTTC
.,TRBJ2-2,TRBD1,TRBV5-1,CASSPKTGKNGELFF,TGCGCCAGCAGCCCAAAGACAGGGAAGAACGGGGAGCTGTTTTTT
.,TRBJ1-2,TRBD1,TRBV7-9,CASNLGTGGHGYTF,TGTGCCAGCAACTTAGGGACAGGGGGTCATGGCTACACCTTC
.,TRBJ1-2,TRBD1,TRBV6-1,CASSEREARTGPNYGYTF,TGTGCCAGCAGTGAAAGGGAGGCCCGGACAGGGCCTAACTATGGCTACACCTTC
.,TRBJ1-5,TRBD1,TRBV29-1,CSVYQGADQPQHF,TGCAGCGTGTACCAGGGGGCCGATCAGCCCCAGCATTTT
.,TRBJ1-5,.,TRBV15,CATSRDLGRPGQPQHF,TGTGCCACCAGCAGAGATTTAGGAAGGCCGGGACAGCCCCAGCATTTT
.,TRBJ1-1,.,TRBV5-1,CASADSRGSFF,TGCGCCTCAGCAGATAGCAGAGGGTCTTTCTTT
.,TRBJ2-1,TRBD2,TRBV10-2,CASRAHGDVRGARNEQFF,TGCGCCAGCAGGGCGCATGGCGATGTGCGGGGGGCGCGCAATGAGCAGTTCTTC
.,TRBJ2-5,.,TRBV5-1,CASSLGGSGQETQYF,TGCGCCAGCAGCTTGGGAGGAAGTGGTCAAGAGACCCAGTACTTC
.,TRBJ1-3,.,TRBV12-3/TRBV12-4,CASSPRLNTIYF,TGTGCCAGCAGTCCCCGGTTGAACACCATATATTTT
.,TRBJ1-2,.,TRBV7-6,CASSLDGGAGYGYTF,TGTGCCAGCAGCTTAGATGGGGGCGCGGGCTATGGCTACACCTTC
.,TRBJ2-1,TRBD2,TRBV19,CASSSLAGGYNEQFF,TGTGCCAGTAGCAGCCTAGCGGGGGGATACAATGAGCAGTTCTTC
.,TRBJ1-1,TRBD1,TRBV7-6,CASSSFRDRGLSRQAFF,TGTGCCAGCAGCTCTTTCCGGGACAGGGGTCTTAGTAGGCAAGCTTTCTTT
.,TRBJ1-3,TRBD1,TRBV7-6,CASSTAPPGQGANTIYF,TGTGCCAGCAGCACCGCCCCCCCAGGACAGGGGGCGAACACCATATATTTT
.,TRBJ1-5,.,TRBV7-9,CASSLSGPYSNQPQHF,TGTGCCAGCAGCTTAAGCGGGCCTTATAGCAATCAGCCCCAGCATTTT
once,TRBJ1-1,TRBD1,TRBV25-1,CASASGTGALNTEAFF,TGTGCCAGCGCCTCCGGGACAGGGGCTCTGAACACTGAAGCTTTCTTT
.,TRBJ1-2,TRBD1,TRBV18,CASSPQGANYGYTF,TGTGCCAGCTCACCGCAGGGGGCGAACTATGGCTACACCTTC
.,TRBJ1-2,.,TRBV4-1,CASSGGGVPAYGYTF,TGCGCCAGCAGCGGAGGCGGGGTTCCGGCCTATGGCTACACCTTC